These T cell receptor beta chains were read from a single sample in a study of blood T cells in healthy people across ages. Using its own MiXCR run on the 5' RACE reads, TCRdb lists one record per CDR3 protein. The repertoire holds about 800,000 distinct CDR3 sequences, with 46% as singletons. The sample was blood. Receptor source: an elderly man in good health. CDR3s include the opening cysteine and the closing phenylalanine or tryptophan. D genes are given only for firm matches. Clone size is given for some rows only: seen once, a few or many times, or a class if the clone is expanded.

few | TRBD2 | TRBJ2-1 | TRBV5-1 | TGCGCCAGCAGCTTGCCGACTAGCGTTAATGAGCAGTTCTTC | CASSLPTSVNEQFF
- | - | TRBJ2-1 | TRBV6-1 | TGTGCCAGCAGGGTGTTGGGTGAGCAGTTCTTC | CASRVLGEQFF
- | - | TRBJ2-5 | TRBV20-1 | TGCAGTGCTAGGTCAGCCATTTTGACAGGAGTCCAAGAGACCCAGTACTTC | CSARSAILTGVQETQYF
- | - | TRBJ2-7 | TRBV6-2/TRBV6-3 | TGTGCCAGCAGTGAGAACTACGAGCAGTACTTC | CASSENYEQYF
- | TRBD1 | TRBJ2-1 | TRBV6-6 | TGTGCCAGCAGTTACTCACAGGGGGAGATCTACAATGAGCAGTTCTTC | CASSYSQGEIYNEQFF
- | - | TRBJ2-2 | TRBV20-1 | TGCAGTGCCAGTCTTGGGTACACCGGGGAGCTGTTTTTT | CSASLGYTGELFF
few | - | TRBJ2-1 | TRBV5-1 | TGCGCCAGCAGCTTCGTGGGAGGGGGCTCCTACAATGAGCAGTTCTTC | CASSFVGGGSYNEQFF
once | TRBD2 | TRBJ2-5 | TRBV12-3/TRBV12-4 | TGTGCCAGCAGTCTCCTAGCGGGACCTCGAGAGACCCAGTACTTC | CASSLLAGPRETQYF
- | - | TRBJ2-7 | TRBV7-6 | TGTGCCAGCAGCTTAGGGGGGGGACAAGGCGAGCAGTACTTC | CASSLGGGQGEQYF
- | TRBD2 | TRBJ2-3 | TRBV27 | TGTGCCAGCAGTTTAACCATACCGGGACTACCTCCAGATACGCAGTATTTT | CASSLTIPGLPPDTQYF
many | TRBD1 | TRBJ2-7 | TRBV2 | TGTGCCAGCAGGAGAGGGGGACAGCGACCCTACGAGCAGTACTTC | CASRRGGQRPYEQYF
- | TRBD2 | TRBJ2-1 | TRBV9 | TGTGCCAGCAGCGTAGTAGCGGGAGACTCCTACAATGAGCAGTTCTTC | CASSVVAGDSYNEQFF
- | - | TRBJ2-3 | TRBV6-1 | TGTGCCAGCAGTGGTCGACTAGGTACAGATACGCAGTATTTT | CASSGRLGTDTQYF
few | TRBD2 | TRBJ2-3 | TRBV28 | TGTGCCAGCCGGGACTATGTCACAGATACGCAGTATTTT | CASRDYVTDTQYF
- | - | TRBJ2-1 | TRBV29-1 | TGCAGCGTTGAGAAGGATTATCCCTCGGACGATGAGCAGTTCTTC | CSVEKDYPSDDEQFF
few | - | TRBJ1-2 | TRBV5-1 | TGCGCCAGCAGCTTGGACAGGGCCTATGGCTACACCTTC | CASSLDRAYGYTF
few | - | TRBJ2-4 | TRBV6-6 | TGTGCCAGCAGTTACTTCCTCAGGGGATCGAACATTCAGTACTTC | CASSYFLRGSNIQYF
- | - | TRBJ1-2 | TRBV6-1 | TGTGCCAGCAGTGCGGTGGGCGACTATGGCTACACCTTC | CASSAVGDYGYTF
- | - | TRBJ2-5 | TRBV20-1 | TGCAGTGCTAGAGATTACGGGAGTAGTAGTGATGAGCAGTACTTC | CSARDYGSSSDEQYF
- | TRBD2 | TRBJ2-3 | TRBV4-3 | TGCGCCAGCCGGCGGACTAGCGGGAGTTCGGATACGCAGTATTTT | CASRRTSGSSDTQYF
many | - | TRBJ2-5 | TRBV5-1 | TGCGCCAGCAGCTTGGGGAGGCAAGGGGAGACCCAGTACTTC | CASSLGRQGETQYF
few | - | TRBJ2-1 | TRBV12-3/TRBV12-4 | TGTGCCAGCAACCCGGATCAGGGGAAAGCGTTCTTC | CASNPDQGKAFF
- | - | TRBJ1-3 | TRBV7-2 | TGTGCCAGCAGCTTAGAGTCCAACTCTGGAAACACCATATATTTT | CASSLESNSGNTIYF
few | TRBD2 | TRBJ2-3 | TRBV5-1 | TGCGCCAGCAAAGCGGGAAGCACAGATACGCAGTATTTT | CASKAGSTDTQYF
- | - | TRBJ1-4 | TRBV7-9 | TGTGCCAGCAGCCCCCCTGGCGAAAAACTGTTTTTT | CASSPPGEKLFF
- | - | TRBJ2-3 | TRBV5-1 | TGCGCCAGCAGCTTCCAACATGGGGTCACAGATACGCAGTATTTT | CASSFQHGVTDTQYF
- | - | TRBJ2-7 | TRBV20-1 | TGCAGTGCTAGAGATTGGACAGAACCCTACGAGCAGTACTTC | CSARDWTEPYEQYF
- | TRBD2 | TRBJ2-3 | TRBV29-1 | TGCAGCGTGGAGATACTAGCGGGAGGCACAGATACGCAGTATTTT | CSVEILAGGTDTQYF
- | - | TRBJ2-5 | TRBV2 | TGTGCCAGCAGCACCGGGGCAGAGACCCAGTACTTC | CASSTGAETQYF
- | - | TRBJ1-6 | TRBV14 | TGTGCCAGCAGCCAAGATCCGGGAGGGTACTATAATTCACCCCTCCACTTT | CASSQDPGGYYNSPLHF
few | - | TRBJ2-5 | TRBV7-2 | TGTGCCAGCAGCTTAGCCGGGAGCGCGAAGACCCAGTACTTC | CASSLAGSAKTQYF
- | - | TRBJ1-1 | TRBV10-3 | TGTGCCATCAGAACCGCCTTAAACACTGAAGTTTTCTTT | CAIRTALNTEVFF
few | - | TRBJ2-5 | TRBV12-3/TRBV12-4 | TGTGCCAGCAGCGCAGGGAGCGTGGAGACCCAGTACTTC | CASSAGSVETQYF
few | - | TRBJ2-7 | TRBV6-1 | TGTGCCAGCAGTGAAGTCGACGAGCAGTACTTC | CASSEVDEQYF
- | TRBD1 | TRBJ1-2 | TRBV27 | TGTGCCAGCAGTTTAACTATGACAGGGGATGGCTACACCTTC | CASSLTMTGDGYTF
- | - | TRBJ2-7 | TRBV10-3 | TGTGCCATCAGTAGCTGGAAGGTCAACGAGCAGTACTTC | CAISSWKVNEQYF
- | - | TRBJ2-6 | TRBV5-1 | TGCGCCAGCAGCTTAGGGTACATCTATTCTGGGGCCAACGTCCTGACTTTC | CASSLGYIYSGANVLTF
- | - | TRBJ2-3 | TRBV4-3 | TGCGCCAGCAGCCAAGAGACAGGCGGGTTAGATACGCAGTATTTT | CASSQETGGLDTQYF
- | - | TRBJ2-3 | TRBV18 | TGTGCCAGCTCGGGCAGTTTCACAGATACGCAGTATTTT | CASSGSFTDTQYF
few | TRBD2 | TRBJ2-1 | TRBV20-1 | TGCAGTGCTAGGATGGCGGGAGGGGTTCACAATGAGCAGTTCTTC | CSARMAGGVHNEQFF
- | TRBD2 | TRBJ2-5 | TRBV6-2/TRBV6-3 | TGTGCCAGCAGTTCGGCGGGAGAGGGCGGAGAGACCCAGTACTTC | CASSSAGEGGETQYF
many | TRBD2 | TRBJ2-5 | TRBV7-2 | TGTGCCAGCAGGGCAGCGGGAGGGCCCTGGGAGACCCAGTACTTC | CASRAAGGPWETQYF
many | TRBD2 | TRBJ2-1 | TRBV6-5 | TGTGCCAGCAGTTACGAGACTAGCGGAGACAATGAGCAGTTCTTC | CASSYETSGDNEQFF
many | TRBD2 | TRBJ2-1 | TRBV7-9 | TGTGCCAGCAGCTTCTATCGGACTAGGGGCTCCTACAATGAGCAGTTCTTC | CASSFYRTRGSYNEQFF